This TCR beta chain was captured by sequencing in a study of cytomegalovirus exposure and HLA in healthy donors. Overall study results and limits: Accurate prediction of HLA-A and HLA-B alleles (for most subjects) was reportedly achieved from TCR beta sequences. Specificity for CMV antigens was confirmed in vitro for three of the CMV-associated chains. According to reports, the classifier identified cytomegalovirus status with high specificity and sensitivity.

Primers: 60 Vbeta forward and 13 Jbeta reverse. Sequencing was performed with immunoSEQ multiplex PCR; in TCRdb, only in-frame clones are kept and a portion is missing. The table lists over 100,000 clones, about three quarters of them singletons. Germline assignment: CDR1 SGHNT and CDR2 YYREEE (reference sequence). The trim removed 4 bases at V and 2 bases at J, leaving 6 bases unmatched. The CDR3 has 14 amino acids. In the case of this clone: Its antigen remains unidentified.

The receptor was derived from a female donor in good health and CMV-seronegative. This chain joins TRBV5-4 and TRBJ2-7; 7 bases are a match to TRBD2. Sequencing used PBMCs. As DNA, the CDR3 is TGTGCCAGCAGCGGGGGGGGATTGGCCTACGAGCAGTACTTC. This sequence encodes CASSGGGLAYEQYF.